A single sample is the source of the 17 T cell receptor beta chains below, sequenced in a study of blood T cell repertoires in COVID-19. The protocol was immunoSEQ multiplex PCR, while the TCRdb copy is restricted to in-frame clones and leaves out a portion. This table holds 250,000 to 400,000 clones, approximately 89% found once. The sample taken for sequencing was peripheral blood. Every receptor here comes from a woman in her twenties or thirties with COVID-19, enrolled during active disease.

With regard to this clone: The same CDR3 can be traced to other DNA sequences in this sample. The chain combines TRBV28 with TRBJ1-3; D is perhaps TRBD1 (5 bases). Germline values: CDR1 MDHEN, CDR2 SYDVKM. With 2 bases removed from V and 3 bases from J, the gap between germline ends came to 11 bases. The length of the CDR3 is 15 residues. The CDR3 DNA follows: TGTGCCAGCAGTTTACGGGGGAATAGTGGAAACACCATATATTTT. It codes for CASSLRGNSGNTIYF.

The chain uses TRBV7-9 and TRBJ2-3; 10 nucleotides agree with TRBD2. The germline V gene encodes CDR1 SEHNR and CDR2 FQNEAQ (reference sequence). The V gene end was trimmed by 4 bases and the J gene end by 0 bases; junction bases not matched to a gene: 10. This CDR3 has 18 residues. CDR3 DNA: TGTGCCAGCAGCTGGGTGCTAGCGGGGGTCGCTAGCACAGATACGCAGTATTTT. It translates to CASSWVLAGVASTDTQYF.

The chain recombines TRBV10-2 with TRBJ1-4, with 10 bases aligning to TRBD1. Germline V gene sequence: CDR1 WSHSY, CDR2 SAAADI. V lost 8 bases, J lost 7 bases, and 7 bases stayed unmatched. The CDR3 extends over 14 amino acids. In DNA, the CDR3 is TGCGCCAGCTCAAGGGACAGGGGAGGTGAAAAACTGTTTTTT. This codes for CASSRDRGGEKLFF.

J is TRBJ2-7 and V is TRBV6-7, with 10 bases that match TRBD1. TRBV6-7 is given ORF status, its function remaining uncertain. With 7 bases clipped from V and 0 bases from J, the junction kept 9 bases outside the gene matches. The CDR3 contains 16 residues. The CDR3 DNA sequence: TGTGCCAGCACCCTAACCGGGACAGGGGCCTCCTACGAGCAGTACGTC. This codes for CASTLTGTGASYEQYV.

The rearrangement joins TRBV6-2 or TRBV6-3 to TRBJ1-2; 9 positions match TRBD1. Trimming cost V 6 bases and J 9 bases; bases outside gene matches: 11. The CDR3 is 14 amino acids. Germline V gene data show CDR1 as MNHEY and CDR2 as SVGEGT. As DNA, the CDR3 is TGTGCCAGCAGACCTACCACAGGGGGCCGGAGCTACACCTTC. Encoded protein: CASRPTTGGRSYTF.

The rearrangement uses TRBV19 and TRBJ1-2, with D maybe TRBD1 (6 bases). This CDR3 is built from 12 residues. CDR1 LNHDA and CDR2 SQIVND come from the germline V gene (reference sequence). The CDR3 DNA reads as TGTTCCCCTGGGGGCGCCGGTTGTGGCTACACCTTC. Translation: CSPGGAGCGYTF. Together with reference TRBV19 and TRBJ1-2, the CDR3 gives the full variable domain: DGGITQSPKYLFRKEGQNVTLSCEQNLNHDAMYWYRQDPGQGLRLIYYSQIVNDFQKGDIAEGYSVSREKKESFPLTVTSAQKNPTAFYLCSPGGAGCGYTFGSGTRLTVV.

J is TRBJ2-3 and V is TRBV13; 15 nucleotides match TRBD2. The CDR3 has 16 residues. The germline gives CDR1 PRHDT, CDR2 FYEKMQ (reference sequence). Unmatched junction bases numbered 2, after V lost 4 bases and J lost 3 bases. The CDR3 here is CASSSGTSGGTDTQYF. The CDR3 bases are TGTGCCAGCAGCTCCGGGACTAGCGGGGGGACAGATACGCAGTATTTT.

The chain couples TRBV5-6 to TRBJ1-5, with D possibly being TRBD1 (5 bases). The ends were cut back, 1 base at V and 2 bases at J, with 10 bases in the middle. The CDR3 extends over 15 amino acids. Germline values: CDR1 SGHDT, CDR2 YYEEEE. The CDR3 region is CASSLQGVGNQPQHF. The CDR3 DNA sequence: TGTGCCAGCAGCTTGCAAGGGGTGGGCAATCAGCCCCAGCATTTT.

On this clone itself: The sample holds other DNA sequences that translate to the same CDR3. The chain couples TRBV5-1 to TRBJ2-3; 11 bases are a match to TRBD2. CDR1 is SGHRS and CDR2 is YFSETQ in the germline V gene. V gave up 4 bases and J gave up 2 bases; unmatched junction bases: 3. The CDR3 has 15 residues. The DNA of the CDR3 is TGCGCCAGCAGCAGGACTAGCGGGTTCACAGATACGCAGTATTTT. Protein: CASSRTSGFTDTQYF. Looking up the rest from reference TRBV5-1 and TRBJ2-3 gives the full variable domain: KAGVTQTPRYLIKTRGQQVTLSCSPISGHRSVSWYQQTPGQGLQFLFEYFSETQRNKGNFPGRFSGRQFSNSRSEMNVSTLELGDSALYLCASSRTSGFTDTQYFGPGTRLTVL.

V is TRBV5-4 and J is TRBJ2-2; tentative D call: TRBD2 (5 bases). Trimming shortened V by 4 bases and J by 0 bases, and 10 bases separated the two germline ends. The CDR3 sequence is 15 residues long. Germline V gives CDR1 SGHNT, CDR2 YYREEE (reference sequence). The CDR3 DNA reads TGTGCCAGCAGCCCCCAGCGGACGAACACCGGGGAGCTGTTTTTT. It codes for CASSPQRTNTGELFF.

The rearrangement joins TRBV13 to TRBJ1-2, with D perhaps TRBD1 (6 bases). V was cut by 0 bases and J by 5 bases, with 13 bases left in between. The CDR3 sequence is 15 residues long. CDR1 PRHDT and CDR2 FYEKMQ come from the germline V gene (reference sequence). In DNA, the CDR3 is TGTGCCAGCAGCTTAGGCCCACAGGGAACTTATGGCTACACCTTC. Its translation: CASSLGPQGTYGYTF.

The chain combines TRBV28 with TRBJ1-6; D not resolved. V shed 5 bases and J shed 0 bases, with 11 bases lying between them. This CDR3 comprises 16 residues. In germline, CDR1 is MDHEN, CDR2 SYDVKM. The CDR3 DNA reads TGTGCCAGCAGTCCTCGTTTCCTCTCCTATAATTCACCCCTCCACTTT. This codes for CASSPRFLSYNSPLHF.

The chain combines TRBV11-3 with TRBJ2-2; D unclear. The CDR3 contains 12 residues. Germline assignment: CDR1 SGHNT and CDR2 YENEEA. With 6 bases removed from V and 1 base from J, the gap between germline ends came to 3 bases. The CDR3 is CASSLNTGELFF. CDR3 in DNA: TGTGCCAGCAGTCTGAACACCGGGGAGCTGTTTTTT.

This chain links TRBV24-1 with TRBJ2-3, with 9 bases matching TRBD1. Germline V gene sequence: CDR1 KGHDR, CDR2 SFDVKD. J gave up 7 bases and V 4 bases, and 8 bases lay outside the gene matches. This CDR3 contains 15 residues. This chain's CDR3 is CATSEGGTGFNTQYF. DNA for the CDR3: TGTGCCACCAGTGAGGGCGGGACAGGGTTTAATACGCAGTATTTT.

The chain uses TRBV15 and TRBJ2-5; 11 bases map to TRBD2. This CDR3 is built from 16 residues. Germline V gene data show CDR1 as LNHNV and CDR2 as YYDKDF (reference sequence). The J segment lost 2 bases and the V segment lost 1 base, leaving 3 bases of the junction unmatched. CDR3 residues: CATSRGSGGGQETQYF. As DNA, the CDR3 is TGTGCCACCAGCAGAGGTAGCGGGGGGGGGCAAGAGACCCAGTACTTC.

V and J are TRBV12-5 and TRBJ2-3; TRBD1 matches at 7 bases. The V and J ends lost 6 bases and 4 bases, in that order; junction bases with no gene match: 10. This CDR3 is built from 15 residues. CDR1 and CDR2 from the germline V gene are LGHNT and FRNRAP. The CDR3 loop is CASGLQGTRSDTQYF. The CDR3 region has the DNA TGTGCTAGTGGCCTACAGGGGACAAGGTCAGATACGCAGTATTTT.

CDR3 in amino acids: CAITREPGTALNTEAFF. DNA for the CDR3: TGTGCCATCACCCGGGAGCCCGGGACAGCCTTGAACACTGAAGCTTTCTTT. The chain is built from TRBV10-3 and TRBJ1-1, with 7 positions matching TRBD1. V was pared by 7 bases and J by 0 bases, with 14 bases of the junction left unmatched. The CDR3 covers 17 residues. Germline values: CDR1 ENHRY, CDR2 SYGVKD.